Presented here are 27 T cell receptor beta chains from one specimen sequenced in a study of OX40 agonist ivuxolimab in advanced cancers. This table comes from immunoSEQ multiplex PCR, and its TCRdb copy is limited to in-frame clones, with some not included. The sample lists 37,000 or so clones, about 70% seen once, with less than 20% in the top ten. The specimen comprised CD4+ or CD8+ T cells sorted from blood, sampled in a trial of the OX40 agonist ivuxolimab. These receptors were obtained from an adult with an advanced solid tumor such as melanoma, head and neck, liver or kidney cancer.

The CDR3, as DNA: TGTGCCAGCAGCTTCGGGACACAATACGAGCAGTACGTC. This translates into CASSFGTQYEQYV. J is TRBJ2-7 and V is TRBV7-2; TRBD1 is a possible D gene (6 bases). Germline-derived CDR1 and CDR2 are SGHTA and FQGNSA. Trimming took off 3 bases at V and 4 bases at J, with 10 bases between the two ends. This CDR3 contains 13 residues.

This clone came up many times. Distinct nucleotide sequences in the sample also encode this CDR3. The chain links TRBV5-8 to TRBJ2-7, with D tentatively TRBD1 (5 bases). The germline gives CDR1 SGHTS, CDR2 YDEGEE. This CDR3 has 15 residues. V dropped 0 bases and J dropped 5 bases, with 15 bases sitting between them. The CDR3 DNA follows: TGTGCCAGCAGCTTGGGGACGAACAGGTTCCACGAGCAGTACTTC. It translates to CASSLGTNRFHEQYF. Filled out from reference TRBV5-8 and TRBJ2-7, the complete variable domain reads EAGVTQSPTHLIKTRGQQATLRCSPISGHTSVYWYQQALGLGLQFLLWYDEGEERNRGNFPPRFSGRQFPNYSSELNVNALELEDSALYLCASSLGTNRFHEQYFGPGTRLTVT.

CDR3 DNA: TGTGCCTGGAGTGTACGGCTGAACACTGAAGCTTTCTTT. Amino acids: CAWSVRLNTEAFF. This chain uses TRBV30 with TRBJ1-1; D gene unclear. This CDR3 is built from 13 residues. Germline values: CDR1 GTSNPN, CDR2 SVGIG (reference sequence). V shed 0 bases and J shed 0 bases, with 5 bases lying between them.

The rearrangement links TRBV6-5 to TRBJ1-2, with D perhaps matching TRBD1 (5 bases). This CDR3 is built from 12 residues. CDR1 MNHEY and CDR2 SVGAGI come from the germline V gene. Trimming pared 6 bases from V and 7 bases from J, leaving 12 bases between. The CDR3 DNA sequence: TGTGCCAGCAGGATCAGGGAGGGTGGCTACACCTTC. It specifies CASRIREGGYTF.

This clone was recorded a few times. The chain carries TRBV30 and TRBJ1-1, with D tentatively TRBD1 (5 bases). Germline-derived CDR1 and CDR2 are GTSNPN and SVGIG (reference sequence). The CDR3 is 13 residues long. V gave up 2 bases and J gave up 11 bases, with 18 bases separating them. DNA of the CDR3: TGTGCCTGGAGTAGTGGTCAGGGAAACGTCGCTTTCTTT. It translates to CAWSSGQGNVAFF.

In its sample, this clone was seen a few times. The chain is built from TRBV14 and TRBJ1-1, with no clear D. This CDR3 contains 14 residues. Trimming removed 0 bases at V and 7 bases at J, with 12 bases between. Looked up from germline, CDR1 is SGHDN and CDR2 is FVKESK. The CDR3 region is CASSQDFVLGEAFF. CDR3 coding DNA: TGTGCCAGCAGCCAAGACTTTGTTTTGGGTGAAGCTTTCTTT.

The rearrangement joins TRBV19 to TRBJ1-5; a possible D gene is TRBD1 (5 bases). CDR1 and CDR2 from the germline V gene are LNHDA and SQIVND (reference sequence). Trimming stripped 3 bases from V and 3 bases from J, with 15 bases between. CDR3 length: 16 residues. CDR3 sequence: CASSMGDRELNQPQHF. DNA of the CDR3: TGTGCCAGTAGTATGGGTGACAGAGAACTCAATCAGCCCCAGCATTTT.

This chain uses TRBV2 with TRBJ1-5; 10 bases are shared with TRBD1. This CDR3 spans 16 amino acids. Germline assignment: CDR1 SNHLY and CDR2 FYNNEI. V lost 7 bases and J lost 5; bases outside the gene matches: 11. This CDR3 is CASNGGGQGFYQPQHF. For the CDR3, the DNA is TGTGCCAGCAACGGGGGGGGACAGGGGTTTTATCAGCCCCAGCATTTT.

The V and J genes are TRBV6-1 and TRBJ2-2; D may be TRBD2 (7 bases). V gave up 7 bases and J gave up 4 bases, with 16 bases separating them. This CDR3 region has 15 residues. Germline-derived CDR1 and CDR2 are MNHNS and SASEGT. In nucleotides, the CDR3 is TGTGCCAGCAACGCCGGGGGGCGCGCCACCGGGGAGCTGTTTTTT. Protein sequence: CASNAGGRATGELFF.

The chain couples TRBV5-1 to TRBJ2-2, with D tentatively TRBD1 or TRBD2 (6 bases each). The CDR3 has 16 amino acids. Germline CDR1 reads SGHRS; CDR2 reads YFSETQ. V was clipped by 1 base and J by 6 bases, with 16 bases between them. The CDR3 DNA follows: TGCGCCAGCAGCTTGTCTTCGGGGGCAGACGCCGGGGAGCTGTTTTTT. Translating it yields CASSLSSGADAGELFF.

This chain links TRBV18 with TRBJ1-2; TRBD1 matches 8 bases. The trim removed 4 bases at V and 4 bases at J, leaving 2 bases unmatched. The V gene's germline CDR1 is KGHSH and CDR2 LQKENI. The CDR3 sequence is 13 residues long. In nucleotides, the CDR3 is TGTGCCAGCTCACTCGGACAGGGCTATGGCTACACCTTC. Encoded protein: CASSLGQGYGYTF.

This clone was picked up a small number of times. The chain has TRBV29-1 and TRBJ1-1; D is undetermined. The CDR3 covers 12 residues. Trimming pared 5 bases from V and 2 bases from J, leaving 9 bases between. Germline values: CDR1 SQVTM, CDR2 ANQGSEA. The CDR3 region is CSVSTGNTEAFF. The CDR3, as DNA: TGCAGCGTTTCGACGGGAAACACTGAAGCTTTCTTT.

The rearrangement joins TRBV10-1 to TRBJ1-2, with D tentatively TRBD1 (5 bases). Trimming took off 9 bases at V and 1 base at J, with 18 bases between the two ends. This CDR3 region has 15 residues. Germline V gives CDR1 WNHNN, CDR2 SYGVQD (reference sequence). As DNA, the CDR3 is TGCGCCAGTAGAGACGGACAAGAAGTTAACTATGGCTACACCTTC. Its translation is CASRDGQEVNYGYTF.

The chain carries TRBV5-4 and TRBJ1-1, with D unresolved. CDR1 and CDR2 (germline): SGHNT, YYREEE (reference sequence). Trimming removed 4 bases at V and 2 bases at J, with 9 bases between. The CDR3 runs to 13 residues. The CDR3 DNA sequence: TGTGCCAGCAGCCAACCCACTAACACTGAAGCTTTCTTT. Residues: CASSQPTNTEAFF.

The chain combines TRBV4-1 with TRBJ2-3; the D gene is possibly TRBD1 (5 bases). V lost 8 bases and J lost 2, with 20 bases in between. CDR1 and CDR2 from the germline V gene are MGHRA and YSYEKL. This CDR3 comprises 16 residues. CDR3 DNA sequence: TGCGCCAGCTCCACCCCCAAGACAGCTACCACAGATACGCAGTATTTT. It specifies CASSTPKTATTDTQYF.

J is TRBJ2-3 and V is TRBV7-9, with D possibly being TRBD2 (6 bases). V gave up 5 bases and J gave up 2 bases, with 20 bases separating them. This CDR3 contains 17 residues. Per germline, CDR1 SEHNR and CDR2 FQNEAQ (reference sequence). The CDR3 coding sequence is TGTGCCAGCAGCCACATGCGAGTGCGGGGCCACACAGATACGCAGTATTTT. Residues: CASSHMRVRGHTDTQYF.

J is TRBJ2-5 and V is TRBV7-6, with D tentatively TRBD1 (6 bases). The J call is doubtful: the DNA matches TRBJ2-7 better. There are 13 residues in the CDR3. The V gene's germline CDR1 is SGHVS and CDR2 FNYEAQ. The CDR3 region has the DNA TGTGCCAGCAGCTTGGGGGCTTCCTACGAGCAGTACTTC. Encoded protein: CASSLGASYEQYF.

V usage is TRBV4-2 and J usage is TRBJ2-7, with a tentative D call TRBD2 (6 bases). The CDR3 runs 15 residues. CDR1 and CDR2 (germline): LGHNA, YNFKEQ. Trimming shortened V by 4 bases and J by 6 bases, and 19 bases separated the two germline ends. CDR3 sequence (DNA): TGTGCCAGCAGCCCTTCGGGCGGGGCCGGGGTCGAGCAGTACTTC. It codes for CASSPSGGAGVEQYF.

The CDR3 bases are TGTGCCAGCAGCCTAGACCGGACTGAAGCTTTCTTT. It specifies CASSLDRTEAFF. The chain recombines TRBV7-9 with TRBJ1-1, with D uncertain. This CDR3 is 12 amino acids long. Germline V gene data show CDR1 as SEHNR and CDR2 as FQNEAQ (reference sequence). The V gene lost 5 bases and the J gene lost 5 bases, with 9 bases spanning the gap.

V usage is TRBV5-6 and J usage is TRBJ2-7; D uncertain. The germline V gene encodes CDR1 SGHDT and CDR2 YYEEEE. The length of the CDR3 is 12 residues. V lost 0 bases, J lost 2 bases, and 3 bases lay in between. The CDR3 here is CASSLEAYEQYF. The CDR3 DNA is TGTGCCAGCAGCTTGGAGGCCTACGAGCAGTACTTC.

The table lists this clone with a count of one. V gene TRBV6-4 combines with J gene TRBJ1-1, with 9 bases lining up with TRBD1. Germline V gene data show CDR1 as MRHNA and CDR2 as SNTAGT. V shed 5 bases, J shed 5 bases, and the junction held 6 bases outside the gene matches. The CDR3 has 14 residues. This chain's CDR3 is CASSPRQGETEAFF. The CDR3 DNA reads as TGTGCCAGCAGTCCCCGACAGGGGGAGACTGAAGCTTTCTTT.

This chain joins TRBV9 and TRBJ1-4; the D is unclear. The V gene lost 0 bases and the J gene lost 0 bases, with 3 bases spanning the gap. The CDR3 totals 14 residues. Germline CDR1 and CDR2: SGDLS and YYNGEE. CDR3 DNA: TGTGCCAGCAGCGTAGCGTCAACTAATGAAAAACTGTTTTTT. It is translated as CASSVASTNEKLFF.

Comments on this clone: A junction end diverges from the germline sequence, so it may reflect a read error. This chain links TRBV6-1 with TRBJ2-7, with 7 bases identical to TRBD2. The CDR3 runs to 14 residues. In germline, CDR1 is MNHNS, CDR2 SASEGT. The chain's CDR3 is CASSEATSSNEQYF. The CDR3 DNA sequence: TGTGCCAGCAGTGAAGCGACTAGCTCCAACGAGCAGTACTTC.

CDR3 in amino acids: CASSKGQGTNYGYTF. CDR3 nucleotides: TGTGCCAGCAGCAAAGGACAGGGGACTAACTATGGCTACACCTTC. The rearrangement uses TRBV5-5 and TRBJ1-2, with TRBD1 matching over 9 bases. This CDR3 comprises 15 residues. The germline V gene encodes CDR1 SGHKS and CDR2 YYEKEE (reference sequence). J was trimmed by 0 bases and V by 4 bases; bases with no gene match: 4.

The chain combines TRBV7-8 with TRBJ2-5; no firm D call. Deletions cut 1 base from V and 4 bases from J, with 4 bases between. The CDR3 totals 12 residues. Germline V gene lookup returns CDR1 SGHVS and CDR2 FQNEAQ. CDR3 residues: CASSLERETQYF. Here the CDR3 DNA reads TGTGCCAGCAGCTTAGAGCGAGAGACCCAGTACTTC.

In its sample, this clone was seen a few times. The CDR3 bases are TGTGCCAGCAGCAGGGGACAGACTGGCACTGAAGCTTTCTTT. This codes for CASSRGQTGTEAFF. This chain joins TRBV5-5 and TRBJ1-1; 7 bases are a match to TRBD1. Germline V gene data show CDR1 as SGHKS and CDR2 as YYEKEE (reference sequence). This CDR3 is 14 amino acids long. V gave up 4 bases and J gave up 4 bases; unmatched junction bases: 7.

The chain employs TRBV30 and TRBJ1-2; perhaps TRBD1 as D (6 bases). Trimming took off 4 bases at V and 4 bases at J, with 16 bases between the two ends. Germline CDR1 and CDR2: GTSNPN and SVGIG (reference sequence). This CDR3 is 14 amino acids long. CDR3 loop: CAWKGVGHLYGYTF. CDR3 in DNA: TGTGCCTGGAAGGGGGTAGGACACCTCTATGGCTACACCTTC.